Reported below is one T cell receptor (beta chain). What it recognizes is unknown. Time point meaning: recipient sample about 28 days before transplant, after cytoreduction. Germline trimming cut 5 bases from V and 10 bases from J; bases unmatched to any gene: 4. Germline V gives CDR1 DFQATT, CDR2 SNEGSKA (reference sequence). The CDR3 is made up of 11 amino acids. This entry is derived from a study of T cell clonotyping in hematopoietic cell transplantation. Study outcomes and limitations: No sorting was done, leaving CD4 and CD8 contributions mixed.

Only in-frame clones appear in the TCRdb table, and some are missing; sequencing was by immunoSEQ multiplex PCR. The table has more than 70,000 clones, 90% to 97% seen once. The material sequenced was peripheral blood mononuclear cells, taken before stem cell transplant. The chain links TRBV20-1 to TRBJ2-1; 8 positions agree with TRBD2. The sequence was collected from a woman aged 45-60 years with acute myeloid leukemia. Some clones in this sample may be carry-over from other donors' samples. CDR3 nucleotide sequence: TGCAGTGCTGGGACTAGAGTGGAGCAGTTCTTC. Translation gives CSAGTRVEQFF.